This is a list of T cell receptor beta chains from one sample in a study of cytomegalovirus exposure and HLA in healthy donors. Method: immunoSEQ multiplex PCR; TCRdb's copy keeps in-frame clones and lacks some. The table includes about 130,000 clones, 80% detected once. The sample comprised PBMCs. These receptor sequences come from a man aged 35 to 55 in good health and CMV-seronegative. The CDR3 runs from the conserved cysteine through the conserved F or W. A D gene is named only where the DNA matches it firmly. Clone size is shown for a subset of rows, as once, few, many or a class of expanded clone.

d_gene	v_gene	j_gene	abundance	CDR3nt	CDR3aa
TRBD1	TRBV18	TRBJ2-1	.	TGTGCCAGCTCACCGACAGGGGATAATGAGCAGTTCTTC	CASSPTGDNEQFF
.	TRBV6-5	TRBJ2-1	.	TGTGCCAGCAGCAGGGGCCAGGGGGGCAATGAGCAGTTCTTC	CASSRGQGGNEQFF
.	TRBV9	TRBJ2-2	.	TGTGCCAGCAGCGTAGTGGCAGGGGCCACCGGGGAGCTGTTTTTT	CASSVVAGATGELFF
TRBD1	TRBV27	TRBJ1-5	.	TGTGCCAGCAGTTCGGGACAGGGAATTTGGCAGCCCCAGCATTTT	CASSSGQGIWQPQHF
.	TRBV5-1	TRBJ2-5	.	TGCGCCAGCAGCGTGGGACCAAGCGGAGAGACCCAGTACTTC	CASSVGPSGETQYF
TRBD1	TRBV5-4	TRBJ1-1	.	TGTGCCAGCAGCTCGGCCTTAACAGGGGGCACTGAAGCTTTCTTT	CASSSALTGGTEAFF
TRBD1	TRBV27	TRBJ1-3	.	TGTGCCAGCAGTCCGGACAGGGTGAACTCTGGAAACACCATATATTTT	CASSPDRVNSGNTIYF
TRBD2	TRBV2	TRBJ2-3	few	TGTGCCAGCAGTGCGGGGGTAGCGGGATCAGATACGCAGTATTTT	CASSAGVAGSDTQYF
TRBD1	TRBV7-7	TRBJ2-5	once	TGTGCCAGCAGCGTCGGGACAGCAAGACAAGAGACCCAGTACTTC	CASSVGTARQETQYF
.	TRBV4-1	TRBJ2-5	.	TGCGCCAGCAGTAGACTAGTTTGGGAGACCCAGTACTTC	CASSRLVWETQYF
TRBD1	TRBV6-1	TRBJ1-4	.	TGTGCCAGCACCGACAGGGGAACTAATGAAAAACTGTTTTTT	CASTDRGTNEKLFF
TRBD1	TRBV9	TRBJ1-4	.	TGTGCCAGCAGCGTAGCAGGGGGCGTTGAAAAACTGTTTTTT	CASSVAGGVEKLFF
.	TRBV30	TRBJ2-2	.	TGTGCCTGGAGTGTACTCCCCACTACCGGGGAGCTGTTTTTT	CAWSVLPTTGELFF
.	TRBV7-9	TRBJ2-7	.	TGTGCCAGCAGCACGCGGGGTCCCTACGAGCAGTACTTC	CASSTRGPYEQYF
TRBD1	TRBV10-2	TRBJ2-7	.	TGCGCCAGCAGTGTACGGACAGGGTTCTACGAGCAGTACTTC	CASSVRTGFYEQYF
.	TRBV4-2	TRBJ2-1	.	TGTGCCAGCAGCCAAGATCAAGGAGGAGGCCTGTACAATGAGCAGTTCTTC	CASSQDQGGGLYNEQFF
TRBD2	TRBV11-2	TRBJ2-7	.	TGTGCCCCCCCGACTAGCGGGATCTACGAGCAGTACTTC	CAPPTSGIYEQYF
TRBD1	TRBV15	TRBJ2-2	.	TGTGCCACCAGCAGAGACCCAAGGGACAGGGATGGCACCGGGGAGCTGTTTTTT	CATSRDPRDRDGTGELFF
.	TRBV7-8	TRBJ2-7	.	TGTGCCAGCAGCTTAGGGGGAGGGGGTGGCGAGCAGTACTTC	CASSLGGGGGEQYF
TRBD1	TRBV6-1	TRBJ1-5	.	TGTGCCAGCAGTGATTATAACAGGGGTGGCAATCAGCCCCAGCATTTT	CASSDYNRGGNQPQHF
TRBD1	TRBV5-6	TRBJ1-2	once	TGTGCCAGCAGCTGGACAGGGAGCTATGGCTACACCTTC	CASSWTGSYGYTF
TRBD2	TRBV5-1	TRBJ2-5	.	TGCGCCAGCAGCTTCGGGACTAGCGGCTCCCAAGAGACCCAGTACTTC	CASSFGTSGSQETQYF
.	TRBV6-6	TRBJ2-2	.	TGTGCCAGCAGTAAGACAGGCGTCCCCGGGGAGCTGTTTTTT	CASSKTGVPGELFF
.	TRBV30	TRBJ2-7	.	TGTGCCTGGAGTGTAGGTGCGGGCTACGAGCAGTACTTC	CAWSVGAGYEQYF
.	TRBV14	TRBJ2-3	.	TGTGCCAGCAGCCAAGATGGGAGAAACACAGATACGCAGTATTTT	CASSQDGRNTDTQYF
.	TRBV19	TRBJ1-2	.	TGTGCCAGTAGTATTCTCAGGTCATCACCCTATGGCTACACCTTC	CASSILRSSPYGYTF
TRBD1	TRBV7-9	TRBJ2-3	.	TGTGCCAGCAGCGCCGGACAGGGAAACACAGATACGCAGTATTTT	CASSAGQGNTDTQYF
.	TRBV21-1	TRBJ1-3	once	TGTGCCAGCAGCTCGCGACAGGGGGCTGGAAACACCATATATTTT	CASSSRQGAGNTIYF
TRBD1	TRBV15	TRBJ2-5	.	TGTGCCACCAGCAGAACAGGGGGCCAGGGGGAGACCCAGTACTTC	CATSRTGGQGETQYF
.	TRBV15	TRBJ2-5	.	TGTGCCACCAGCAGAGGGGGCTCGTACCAAGAGACCCAGTACTTC	CATSRGGSYQETQYF
.	TRBV19	TRBJ2-7	.	TGTGCCAGTAGTATAGTCCGGGGCTACGAGCAGTACTTC	CASSIVRGYEQYF
TRBD1	TRBV27	TRBJ2-1	.	TGTGCCAGCAGTCACCGGGACAGCTACAATGAGCAGTTCTTC	CASSHRDSYNEQFF
.	TRBV2	TRBJ1-5	few	TGTGCCAGCAAGGGACTCGCTGTCAATCAGCCCCAGCATTTT	CASKGLAVNQPQHF
.	TRBV6-6	TRBJ1-1	.	TGTGCCAGCAGCGTTACAGGGGAAGCTTTCTTT	CASSVTGEAFF
TRBD2	TRBV7-9	TRBJ2-5	.	TGTGCCAGCAGCCTGGATTTAGCGGGAGGTTTGGAGACCCAGTACTTC	CASSLDLAGGLETQYF
.	TRBV7-2	TRBJ2-2	.	TGTGCCAGCAGCCAAAGCTACCTAAACACCGGGGAGCTGTTTTTT	CASSQSYLNTGELFF
.	TRBV5-8	TRBJ2-4	.	TGTGCCAGCAGCTTGCAGGTTATAAACATTCAGTACTTC	CASSLQVINIQYF
TRBD2	TRBV15	TRBJ2-3	.	TGTGCCACCAGCACTACCCGAGTAGCGGGGGCCCAATTAGTTACGCAGTATTTT	CATSTTRVAGAQLVTQYF
.	TRBV19	TRBJ2-7	.	TGTGCCAGTAGTAGGGGGAGGTCCTACGAGCAGTACTTC	CASSRGRSYEQYF
TRBD1	TRBV15	TRBJ1-1	.	TGTGCCACCAGCACCCGACTCAGACAGGGAAACAACATGAACACTGAAGCTTTCTTT	CATSTRLRQGNNMNTEAFF
.	TRBV7-9	TRBJ1-5	.	TGTGCCAGCAGCTTAGGCCCTAGAAGCAATCAGCCCCAGCATTTT	CASSLGPRSNQPQHF
.	TRBV2	TRBJ1-1	.	TGTGCCAGCAAAGCGACCGGGTTCACTGAAGCTTTCTTT	CASKATGFTEAFF
TRBD1	TRBV9	TRBJ1-1	.	TGTGCCAGCAGCGTAGCGGGACAGGGGAGGACTGAAGCTTTCTTT	CASSVAGQGRTEAFF
TRBD1	TRBV6-6	TRBJ2-2	.	TGTGCCCTGGGACAGGGGAACACCGGGGAGCTGTTTTTT	CALGQGNTGELFF
TRBD2	TRBV28	TRBJ2-3	.	TGTGCCAGCAGTTTCGGGGGGAGCGGGACTAGCACAGATACGCAGTATTTT	CASSFGGSGTSTDTQYF
.	TRBV7-3	TRBJ2-7	.	TGTGCCAGCAGCTTTCGTGCAGTGTGTTACGAGCAGTACTTC	CASSFRAVCYEQYF
.	TRBV29-1	TRBJ2-4	.	TGCAGCGTACGTCCTGGGCACATTCAGTACTTC	CSVRPGHIQYF